One TCR beta chain is described in this entry. Its target is unknown. Data came from immunoSEQ multiplex PCR; TCRdb stores just in-frame clones and leaves some out. In the table there are about 69,000 clones, 80% of which are singletons. The sample belongs to a study of early stage breast cancer tumors. CDR3 length equals 14 residues. Germline V gives CDR1 SGHAT, CDR2 FQNNGV. V was pared by 3 bases and J by 3 bases, with 2 bases of the junction left unmatched. Whole-study results and caveats: Most shared enriched TCRB sequences were commonly generated ones.

Sequenced sample: blood. This sequence joins TRBV11-2 and TRBJ2-1; TRBD1 matches at 7 bases. The sequence came from a person aged 35 to 50 with breast cancer. The CDR3 DNA sequence: TGTGCCAGCAGCTTGGACAGGTTCTACAATGAGCAGTTCTTC. It encodes CASSLDRFYNEQFF.